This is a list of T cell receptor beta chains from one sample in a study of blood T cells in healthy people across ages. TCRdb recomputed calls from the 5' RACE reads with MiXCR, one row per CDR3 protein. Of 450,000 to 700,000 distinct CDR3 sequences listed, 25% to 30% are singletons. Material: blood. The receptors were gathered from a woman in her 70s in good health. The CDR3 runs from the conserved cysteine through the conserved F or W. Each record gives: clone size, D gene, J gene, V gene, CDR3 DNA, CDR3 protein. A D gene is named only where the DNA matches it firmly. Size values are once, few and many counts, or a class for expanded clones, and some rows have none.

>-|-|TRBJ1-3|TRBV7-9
TGTGCCAGCAGCTTCCAGGGTGTATCTGGAAACACCATATATTTT
CASSFQGVSGNTIYF
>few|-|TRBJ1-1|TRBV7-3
TGTGCCAGCAGCTTATCGGCTCAGGGCAACACTGAAGCTTTCTTT
CASSLSAQGNTEAFF
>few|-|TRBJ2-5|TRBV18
TGTGCCAGCTCACCACGACTTGTCCAAGAGACCCAGTACTTC
CASSPRLVQETQYF
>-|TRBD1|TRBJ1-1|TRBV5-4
TGTGCCAGCAGCTCACGGACAGGTTTGAACACTGAAGCTTTCTTT
CASSSRTGLNTEAFF
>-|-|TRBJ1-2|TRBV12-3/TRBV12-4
TGTGCCAGCAGTTCGGGGAGGTGGTATGGCTACACCTTC
CASSSGRWYGYTF
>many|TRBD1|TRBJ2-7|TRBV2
TGTGCCAGCACCCCCCAGGGACAGGGAGGCTACGAGCAGTACTTC
CASTPQGQGGYEQYF
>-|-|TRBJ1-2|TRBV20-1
TGCAGTGCTAGAGTGAGGATTAACTATGGCTACACCTTC
CSARVRINYGYTF
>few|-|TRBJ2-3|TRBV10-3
TGTGCCATCAGTGAGTCTCGAACTAGTACTTCAACAGATACGCAGTATTTT
CAISESRTSTSTDTQYF
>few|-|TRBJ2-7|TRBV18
TGTGCCAGCTCACCTGAGGACGGGTTTTCTTACGAGCAGTACTTC
CASSPEDGFSYEQYF
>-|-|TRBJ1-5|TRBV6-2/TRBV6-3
TGTGCCAGCAGGCCCGACAGGATCGGCAATCAGCCCCAGCATTTT
CASRPDRIGNQPQHF
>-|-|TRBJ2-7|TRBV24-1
TGTGCCACCAGTGATTATCTTAGGGAAGTTTCCTACGAGCAGTACTTC
CATSDYLREVSYEQYF
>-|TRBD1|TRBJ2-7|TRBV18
TGTGCCAGCCCCCGACAGGGGAGGAACGAGCAGTACTTC
CASPRQGRNEQYF
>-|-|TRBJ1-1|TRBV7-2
TGTGCCAGCAGCATCTCCTTAGCGGCGGGGACTGAAGCTTTCTTT
CASSISLAAGTEAFF
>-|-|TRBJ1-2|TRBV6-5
TGTGCCAGCAGTTACCATACAGGGCAGAAAGGCTACACCTTC
CASSYHTGQKGYTF
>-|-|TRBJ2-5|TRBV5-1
TGCGCCAGCAGCTTGAACGGGCCAGCCCAAGAGACCCAGTACTTC
CASSLNGPAQETQYF
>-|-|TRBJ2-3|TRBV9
TGTGCCAGCAGCGTGGGGGTACCCACAGATACGCAGTATTTT
CASSVGVPTDTQYF
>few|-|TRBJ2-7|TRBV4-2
TGTGCCAGCAGCCAAGATTATCAGGGGAGCCCCTACGAGCAGTACTTC
CASSQDYQGSPYEQYF
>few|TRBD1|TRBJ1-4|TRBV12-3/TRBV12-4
TGTGCCAGCAGTCCGGGGACAGGGCCTAATGAAAAACTGTTTTTT
CASSPGTGPNEKLFF
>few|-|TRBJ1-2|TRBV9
TGTGCCAGCAGCACAGGACCCAGTCCCTATGGCTACACCTTC
CASSTGPSPYGYTF
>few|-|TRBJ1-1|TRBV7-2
TGTGCCAGCAGCCATTCAGTCCGGTCCACTGAAGCTTTCTTT
CASSHSVRSTEAFF
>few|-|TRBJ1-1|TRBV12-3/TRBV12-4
TGTGCCAGCACCGGACAGTTGAACACTGAAGCTTTCTTT
CASTGQLNTEAFF
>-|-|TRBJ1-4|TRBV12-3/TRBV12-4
TGTGCCAGCAGTTTTGGGAGACAGCTAGATGAAAAACTGTTTTTT
CASSFGRQLDEKLFF
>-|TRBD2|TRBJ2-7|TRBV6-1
TGTGCCAGCGGTATAGCGGGGTTCTCCTACGAGCAGTACTTC
CASGIAGFSYEQYF
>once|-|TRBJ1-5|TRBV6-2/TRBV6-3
TGTGCCAGCAGCCGTACTCAGGGGCAGGGTCAGCCCCAGCATTTT
CASSRTQGQGQPQHF
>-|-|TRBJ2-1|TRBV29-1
TGCAGCGTTGTGTGGGGGGGCCGAATTAATGAGCAGTTCTTC
CSVVWGGRINEQFF
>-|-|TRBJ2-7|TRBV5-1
TGCGCCAGCAGTTTCTCGACCCCCTCATACGAGCAGTACTTC
CASSFSTPSYEQYF
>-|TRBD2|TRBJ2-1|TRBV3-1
TGTGCCAGCAGCCTGGGGGCGGGGGGAAATGAGCAGTTCTTC
CASSLGAGGNEQFF
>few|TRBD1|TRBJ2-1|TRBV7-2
TGTGCCAGCGGACAGGGGGTCTACAATGAGCAGTTCTTC
CASGQGVYNEQFF
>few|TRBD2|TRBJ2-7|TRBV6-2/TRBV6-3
TGTGCCAGCAGCCCCGGTGGAGCGGGGGTCCGTTCCTACGAGCAGTACTTC
CASSPGGAGVRSYEQYF
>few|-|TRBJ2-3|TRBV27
TGTGCCAGCAGCCGGACCAGGGACGGAGATACGCAGTATTTT
CASSRTRDGDTQYF
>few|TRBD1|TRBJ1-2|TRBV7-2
TGTGCCAGCAGCACCCAGGGGGATGGCTACACCTTC
CASSTQGDGYTF
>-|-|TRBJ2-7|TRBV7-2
TGTGCCAGCAGCTTAGCTAGAATCCCCTACGAGCAGTACTTC
CASSLARIPYEQYF
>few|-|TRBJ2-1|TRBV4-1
TGCGCCAGCAGCCAAGATCCCAGGGGCTTCGATGAGCAGTTCTTC
CASSQDPRGFDEQFF
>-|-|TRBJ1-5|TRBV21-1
TGTGCCGGTTACTGGACAGGACGAGATAGCAATCAGCCCCAGCATTTT
CAGYWTGRDSNQPQHF
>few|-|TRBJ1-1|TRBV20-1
TGCAGTGCTAGACAGTTGAACACTGAAGCTTTCTTT
CSARQLNTEAFF
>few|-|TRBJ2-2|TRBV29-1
TGCAGCGTGGGAGGGGGGCCCGTCGGGGAGCTGTTTTTT
CSVGGGPVGELFF
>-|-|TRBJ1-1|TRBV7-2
TGTGCCAGCAGCCAGGACAGCTTGAACACTGAAGCTTTCTTT
CASSQDSLNTEAFF
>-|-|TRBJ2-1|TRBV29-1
TGCAGCGTTGAAGTTGCCTCCTACAATGAGCAGTTCTTC
CSVEVASYNEQFF
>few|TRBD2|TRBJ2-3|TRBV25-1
TGTGCCAGCAGTGAATCCACACTAGCGGGGGACACAGATACGCAGTATTTT
CASSESTLAGDTDTQYF
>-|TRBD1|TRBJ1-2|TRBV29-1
TGCAGCGTTAGCCGGGACAGGGTCAGAGGCTACACCTTC
CSVSRDRVRGYTF
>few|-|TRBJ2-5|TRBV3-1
TGTGCCAGCAGCCGGGGACGGATCCAAGAGACCCAGTACTTC
CASSRGRIQETQYF
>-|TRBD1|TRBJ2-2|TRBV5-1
TGCGCCAGCAGCAGGGGAGACAGGGCCACCGGGGAGCTGTTTTTT
CASSRGDRATGELFF
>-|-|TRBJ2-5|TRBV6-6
TGTGCCAGCAGTTACCGGGTCCAAGAGACCCAGTACTTC
CASSYRVQETQYF
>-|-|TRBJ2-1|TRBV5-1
TGCGCCAGCAGCGGCACAGTGGATGAGCAGTTCTTC
CASSGTVDEQFF
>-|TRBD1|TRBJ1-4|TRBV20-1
TGCAGTGCTAGAGATGCCCGGACAGGGCGGGAAAAACTGTTTTTT
CSARDARTGREKLFF
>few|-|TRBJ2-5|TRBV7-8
TGTGCCAGCAGCTCCAGATGGCAAGAGACCCAGTACTTC
CASSSRWQETQYF
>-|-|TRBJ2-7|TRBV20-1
TGCAGTGCTATCTCCGACGGGGCCGAGCAGTACTTC
CSAISDGAEQYF
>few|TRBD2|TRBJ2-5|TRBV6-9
TGTGCCAGCGTACTAGCGGACCAAGAGACCCAGTACTTC
CASVLADQETQYF
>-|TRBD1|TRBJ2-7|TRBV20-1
TGCAGTGCTTATGAGGCGGGACAGGGGCCCTACGAGCAGTACTTC
CSAYEAGQGPYEQYF
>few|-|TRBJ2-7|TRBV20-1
TGCAGTGCTACCTACGGATTTGGCGAGCAGCACTTC
CSATYGFGEQHF
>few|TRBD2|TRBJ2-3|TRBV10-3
TGTGCCATCAGTGGAAGAGCGGGGGGAATGGCTAGCACAGATACGCAGTATTTT
CAISGRAGGMASTDTQYF
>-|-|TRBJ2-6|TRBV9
TGTGCCAGCAGCGTAGGAATCTCTGGGGCCAACGTCCTGACTTTC
CASSVGISGANVLTF
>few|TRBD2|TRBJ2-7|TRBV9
TGTGCCAGCAGCGTAGAGAGCGGGGGGGACGAGCAGTACTTC
CASSVESGGDEQYF
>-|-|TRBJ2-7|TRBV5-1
TGCGCCAGCAGCCTCAGGGGTGCTCCAGGTTACGAGCAGTACTTC
CASSLRGAPGYEQYF
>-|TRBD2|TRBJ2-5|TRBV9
TGTGCCAGCAGCGCTACTAGCGGGGGGGCCCGGGAGACCCAGTACTTC
CASSATSGGARETQYF
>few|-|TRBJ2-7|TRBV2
TGTGCCAGCAGGGACGACACCTACGAGCAGTACTTC
CASRDDTYEQYF
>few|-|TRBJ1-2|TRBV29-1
TGCAGCGTTGTTACAGGGAAAGGGGGTTACTATGGCTACACCTTC
CSVVTGKGGYYGYTF